A selection of T cell receptor beta chains follows, all from one sample in a study of cytomegalovirus exposure and HLA in healthy donors. Profiling relied on immunoSEQ multiplex PCR, and the TCRdb table lists in-frame clones only, not all of them. The table for this sample gives roughly 79,000 clones. Sequencing was performed on PBMCs. These receptors came from a young man in good health and CMV-seronegative. CDR3s include the opening cysteine and the closing phenylalanine or tryptophan. A D gene is named only where the DNA matches it firmly.

d_call	j_call	v_call	cdr3_nt	cdr3_aa
NA	TRBJ2-3	TRBV11-2	TGTGCCAGCAGCTTACACAGGGGCACAGATACGCAGTATTTT	CASSLHRGTDTQYF
TRBD1	TRBJ2-7	TRBV6-5	TGTGCCAGCAGTTATGCCGGGACAGGGCCCTACGAGCAGTACTTC	CASSYAGTGPYEQYF
NA	TRBJ1-1	TRBV5-8	TGTGCCAGCAGCTTGAATTGGGCAGGGAATTTCGACACTGAAGCTTTCTTT	CASSLNWAGNFDTEAFF
NA	TRBJ2-7	TRBV5-1	TGCGCCAGCAGCTTGGTGGCAGACTACGAGCAGTACTTC	CASSLVADYEQYF
TRBD1	TRBJ1-1	TRBV6-5	TGTGCCAGCAGTTACCAGGGGACAGGGGGCTCTGAAGCTTTCTTT	CASSYQGTGGSEAFF
NA	TRBJ2-5	TRBV9	TGTGCCAGCAGCGTAGTAGGGGGAGGGGAAGAGACCCAGTACTTC	CASSVVGGGEETQYF
NA	TRBJ1-1	TRBV19	TGTGCCAGTAGTCTCTACAGTGAGGGAAACACTGAAGCTTTCTTT	CASSLYSEGNTEAFF
NA	TRBJ2-2	TRBV6-5	TGTGCCAGCAGTTACTTTATCTCGAACACCGGGGAGCTGTTTTTT	CASSYFISNTGELFF
NA	TRBJ1-2	TRBV6-1	TGTGCCAGCAGAGCGACAGGCCGAAACTATGGCTACACCTTC	CASRATGRNYGYTF
NA	TRBJ2-6	TRBV27	TGTGCCAGCAGCCCCCGGGAGTTCTCTGGGGCCAACGTCCTGACTTTC	CASSPREFSGANVLTF
NA	TRBJ1-4	TRBV28	TGTGCCAGCAGTTTGGGTGCAGGGAATGAAAAACTGTTTTTT	CASSLGAGNEKLFF
NA	TRBJ2-5	TRBV11-3	TGTGCCAGCAGCTCCGGAGCCGGTGAGACCCAGTACTTC	CASSSGAGETQYF
NA	TRBJ1-1	TRBV7-9	TGTGCCAGCAGCTTAGTTGGGGGCGGGTGGATGACCACTGAAGCTTTCTTT	CASSLVGGGWMTTEAFF
NA	TRBJ2-4	TRBV18	TGTGCCAGCTCACCACCCGGGGAAAACATTCAGTACTTC	CASSPPGENIQYF
NA	TRBJ1-1	TRBV6-1	TGTGCCAGCAGTGAAGTTGGAGGGAGCCTGAACACTGAAGCTTTCTTT	CASSEVGGSLNTEAFF
TRBD1	TRBJ1-5	TRBV6-1	TGTGCCAGCAGTACGGGACAGAATAATCAGCCCCAGCATTTT	CASSTGQNNQPQHF
NA	TRBJ1-3	TRBV5-5	TGTGCCAGCAGCGTTCCGAGGGCGGACACCATATATTTT	CASSVPRADTIYF
NA	TRBJ2-1	TRBV11-3	TGTGCCAGCAGCTTAGGACACGTTGAGCAGTTCTTC	CASSLGHVEQFF
TRBD1	TRBJ2-7	TRBV19	TGTGCCAGTAGTACCTCCGGGACAGGGGGCCACGAGCAGTACTTC	CASSTSGTGGHEQYF
NA	TRBJ2-3	TRBV10-3	TGTGCCATCAGTGTACTAGCTGACACAGATACGCAGTATTTT	CAISVLADTDTQYF
NA	TRBJ2-5	TRBV5-1	TGCGCCAGCAGCACGGCCCTGTGGGGGGAGCAGTACTTC	CASSTALWGEQYF
NA	TRBJ1-2	TRBV6-1	TGTGCCAGCAGCACTGACGGGAACTATGGCTACACCTTC	CASSTDGNYGYTF
TRBD1	TRBJ1-2	TRBV5-1	TGCGCCAGCAGCACCGGCTGGGTGGACAGGGCTAACTATGGCTACACCTTC	CASSTGWVDRANYGYTF
NA	TRBJ2-7	TRBV5-1	TGCGCCAGCAGCTCCGGAAGCTCGGAGGCCCACGAGCAGTACTTC	CASSSGSSEAHEQYF
TRBD2	TRBJ2-3	TRBV5-6	TGTGCCAGCAGCTTGGATACGCGGGAGGGAGGGACAGATACGCAGTATTTT	CASSLDTREGGTDTQYF
TRBD1	TRBJ1-1	TRBV7-6	TGTGCCAGCAGCTTAAGCCCCTGGGCAGGGGGCGCGAGCACTGAAGCTTTCTTT	CASSLSPWAGGASTEAFF
NA	TRBJ1-3	TRBV28	TGTGTTGGCCAGGTAGGAAACACCATATATTTT	CVGQVGNTIYF
NA	TRBJ2-4	TRBV4-2	TGTGCCAGCAGCCAAGACTCGGGGAGACTCGTCATTCAGTACTTC	CASSQDSGRLVIQYF
TRBD1	TRBJ1-1	TRBV2	TGTGCCAGCAGTCGGGACAGGGAAATTTGGGCTTTCTTT	CASSRDREIWAFF
TRBD2	TRBJ2-7	TRBV29-1	TGCAGCGTTTGGACTAGCGGCCCCTACGAGCAGTACTTC	CSVWTSGPYEQYF
TRBD1	TRBJ1-2	TRBV5-5	TGTGCCAGCAGGGACAGGGGTACTCTTGACTATGGCTACACCTTC	CASRDRGTLDYGYTF
TRBD2	TRBJ2-7	TRBV5-1	TGCGCCAGCAGCCAGACTAGCGCGACCTACGAGCAGTACTTC	CASSQTSATYEQYF
NA	TRBJ2-2	TRBV18	TGTGCCAGCTCACCACCGTCAGGGGTCACCGGGGAGCTGTTTTTT	CASSPPSGVTGELFF
NA	TRBJ2-3	TRBV29-1	TGCAGCGTTGAGTTCCCCTCCGATACGCAGTATTTT	CSVEFPSDTQYF
NA	TRBJ2-1	TRBV30	TGTGCCTGGAGTGTACTAGTGGGTACCTACAATGAGCAGTTCTTC	CAWSVLVGTYNEQFF
NA	TRBJ1-2	TRBV18	TGTGCCAGCTCCCTCTCAACAGGCTATGGCTACACCTTC	CASSLSTGYGYTF
NA	TRBJ1-5	TRBV30	TGTGCCTGGAGCGAGGGGGTTCAGCCCCAGCATTTT	CAWSEGVQPQHF
NA	TRBJ1-4	TRBV5-4	TGTGCCAGCAGCTTGGGGGGGGTTGGAGAAAAACTGTTTTTT	CASSLGGVGEKLFF
NA	TRBJ2-2	TRBV6-6	TGTGCCAGCAGTTCCAGGACGGTCAGGGGCGCCGGGGAGCTGTTTTTT	CASSSRTVRGAGELFF
TRBD2	TRBJ2-1	TRBV4-3	TGCGCCAGCAGCCTAGTTGGGACTAGCGGACCTGATGTCTACAATGAGCAGTTCTTC	CASSLVGTSGPDVYNEQFF
NA	TRBJ2-2	TRBV15	TGTGCCACCCGAGGGATGTTGGGGACCGGGGAGCTGTTTTTT	CATRGMLGTGELFF
NA	TRBJ1-2	TRBV18	TGTGCCAGCTCACCATCGGCCAGGGAGGGTTATGGCTACACCTTC	CASSPSAREGYGYTF
NA	TRBJ2-7	TRBV7-3	TGTGCCAGCAGCTTAAAATTAAACGGGGTCTACGAGCAGTACTTC	CASSLKLNGVYEQYF
TRBD2	TRBJ2-2	TRBV6-6	TGTGCCAGCACATGGACTAGCGGGGGGGCGGGGGAGCTGTTTTTT	CASTWTSGGAGELFF
NA	TRBJ2-1	TRBV9	TGTGCCAGCAGCGTAATCAGCGGTTCCTACAATGAGCAGTTCTTC	CASSVISGSYNEQFF
TRBD1	TRBJ2-7	TRBV7-9	TGTGCCAGCAGCTTACCAGACAGGGCCGAGCAGTACTTC	CASSLPDRAEQYF
NA	TRBJ2-3	TRBV27	TGTGCCAGCAGTTTATCACTAGCCACAGATACGCAGTATTTT	CASSLSLATDTQYF
NA	TRBJ1-1	TRBV5-4	TGTGCCAGCAGCTTTGACAGGAACACTGAAGCTTTCTTT	CASSFDRNTEAFF
TRBD1	TRBJ1-1	TRBV30	TGTGCCTGGACGCCGGGACAGGGGGCCGCTGGCACTGAAGCTTTCTTT	CAWTPGQGAAGTEAFF
TRBD2	TRBJ2-7	TRBV27	TGTGCCAGCAACCGCTACCCGGGGGGTATGACCTACGAGCAGTACTTC	CASNRYPGGMTYEQYF
TRBD1	TRBJ1-2	TRBV5-6	TGTGCCAGCAGCGAGACAGGGGGGGTTGGCTACACCTTC	CASSETGGVGYTF
NA	TRBJ1-2	TRBV4-3	TGCGCCAGCAGCCAAAGGTATGGCGGAGAAAATGGCTACACCTTC	CASSQRYGGENGYTF
NA	TRBJ2-1	TRBV29-1	TGCAGCGTTGCAGTTACTACCTACAATGAGCAGTTCTTC	CSVAVTTYNEQFF
TRBD2	TRBJ2-7	TRBV25-1	TGTGCCAGCAGTGAAGTAGCGGGAGACTACGAGCAGTACTTC	CASSEVAGDYEQYF
NA	TRBJ2-3	TRBV30	TGTGCCTGGGACGGAAGACTAGTTCCCGACATCACAGATACGCAGTATTTT	CAWDGRLVPDITDTQYF
NA	TRBJ1-2	TRBV19	TGTGCCAGTAGTAGGCAGTTCTATGGCTACACCTTC	CASSRQFYGYTF
NA	TRBJ2-1	TRBV4-1	TGCGCCAGCAGCCCCCGGGACTCCCGGCAAGGATTCAATGAGCAGTTCTTC	CASSPRDSRQGFNEQFF